These 28 T cell receptor beta chains were all obtained from the same sample, sequenced in a study of CD8 T cells in ankylosing spondylitis. TCRdb re-derived calls from the 5' RACE reads in MiXCR, one entry per CDR3 protein. Among 36,000 or so distinct CDR3 sequences listed, over 5.5% were seen once. The sample consisted of blood, either unsorted or a sorted T cell fraction (not recorded which). The source of these receptors is a male donor with ankylosing spondylitis or in good health (not recorded which).

This clonotype has at least ten counts. The V gene is TRBV12-3 or TRBV12-4, the J gene TRBJ2-5; unclear D gene. V gave up 5 bases and J gave up 1 base, with 14 bases separating them. This CDR3 spans 15 amino acids. The CDR3 nucleotides are TGTGCCAGCAGTCTAACCCACGCGTTCCAAGAGACCCAGTACTTC. This translates into CASSLTHAFQETQYF.

At least ten counts were recorded for this clonotype. The rearrangement uses TRBV7-6 and TRBJ1-2, with D hard to call. The germline V and J ends were trimmed by 5 bases and 4 bases, with 11 bases remaining between them. CDR1 is SGHVS, CDR2 FNYEAQ, per germline. The CDR3 extends over 13 amino acids. The DNA of the CDR3 is TGTGCCAGCAGCCCCAGAGGTATCTATGGCTACACCTTC. This translates into CASSPRGIYGYTF. Full variable domain (missing parts from reference TRBV7-6 and TRBJ1-2): GAGVSQSPRYKVTKRGQDVALRCDPISGHVSLYWYRQALGQGPEFLTYFNYEAQQDKSGLPNDRFSAERPEGSISTLTIQRTEQRDSAMYRCASSPRGIYGYTFGSGTRLTVV.

This chain uses TRBV5-1 with TRBJ1-4, with 7 bases that match TRBD1. The junction had 7 bases not matched to a gene; V was cut back by 5 bases and J by 6 bases. The CDR3 sequence is 14 residues long. CDR1 and CDR2 from the germline V gene are SGHRS and YFSETQ. The CDR3 bases are TGCGCCAGCAGGGAGGGGGCGACGGATGAAAAACTGTTTTTT. Amino acid sequence: CASREGATDEKLFF.

This clonotype occurred many times. The chain is built from TRBV24-1 and TRBJ2-3, with 9 bases that match TRBD2. After removal of 3 bases from V and 4 bases from J, the junction contained 4 bases not matched to a gene. The germline CDR1 and CDR2 sequences are KGHDR and SFDVKD. The length of the CDR3 is 15 residues. This chain's CDR3 is CATSDVREGPDTQYF. CDR3 bases: TGTGCCACCAGTGATGTGCGGGAGGGGCCAGATACGCAGTATTTT.

This clonotype occurred many times. The gene calls are TRBV11-2 and TRBJ2-4, with D possibly being TRBD2 (6 bases). Trimming stripped 3 bases from V and 7 bases from J, with 19 bases between. Looked up from germline, CDR1 is SGHAT and CDR2 is FQNNGV. The CDR3 totals 16 residues. For the CDR3, the DNA is TGTGCCAGCAGCTTCCGTCTTTTCCCGGGGAGGAACATTCAGTACTTC. This encodes CASSFRLFPGRNIQYF.

In its sample, this clonotype was seen many times. The V gene is TRBV28, the J gene TRBJ2-1, with D tentatively TRBD1 (5 bases). Trimming took off 1 base at V and 2 bases at J, with 9 bases between the two ends. CDR3 length: 15 residues. The germline gives CDR1 MDHEN, CDR2 SYDVKM. The CDR3 sequence is CASSLLDNAYNEQFF. As DNA, the CDR3 is TGTGCCAGCAGTTTATTGGACAACGCCTACAATGAGCAGTTCTTC.

This clonotype was seen at least ten times. V is TRBV2 and J is TRBJ1-4; TRBD1 matches 7 bases. The V gene end was trimmed by 6 bases and the J gene end by 7 bases; junction bases not matched to a gene: 5. This CDR3 comprises 13 residues. The germline V gene has CDR1 SNHLY and CDR2 FYNNEI. The CDR3 bases are TGTGCCAGCAGGCCGAGGGGGCGTGAAAAACTGTTTTTT. As protein: CASRPRGREKLFF.

The table lists this clonotype with many counts. The V gene is TRBV5-6, the J gene TRBJ1-1; 7 bases fit TRBD1. V shed 4 bases and J 3 bases; nucleotides not matched to a gene: 3. Germline V gives CDR1 SGHDT, CDR2 YYEEEE. The CDR3 runs to 13 residues. The CDR3 bases are TGTGCCAGCAGCCGTGACAGGGACACTGAAGCTTTCTTT. Residues: CASSRDRDTEAFF.

In this sample, this clonotype turned up many times. The J gene is TRBJ1-5, the V gene TRBV7-2, with a tentative D call TRBD1 (6 bases). Germline lookup yields CDR1 SGHTA and CDR2 FQGNSA. Trimming stripped 1 base from V and 6 bases from J, with 16 bases between. The CDR3 totals 16 residues. The CDR3 sequence is CASSLGVGRGGQPQHF. The CDR3 coding sequence is TGTGCCAGCAGCTTAGGAGTGGGCAGGGGCGGTCAGCCCCAGCATTTT.

This clonotype was found many times. CDR3 DNA sequence: TGCGCCAGCAGCCACTCCCAGGGATCCTACGAGCAGTACTTC. Its protein product is CASSHSQGSYEQYF. The chain employs TRBV4-3 and TRBJ2-7, with D possibly TRBD1 on 5 matching bases. The CDR3 sequence is 14 residues long. Germline V gene data show CDR1 as LGHNA and CDR2 as YSLEER. Between the trimmed V and J ends, which lost 3 bases and 1 base, there was a span of 10 bases.

This clonotype was detected ten times or more. The CDR3 loop reads CASSYVRGGADTEAFF. CDR3 coding DNA: TGTGCCAGCAGTTACGTTAGGGGAGGCGCGGACACTGAAGCTTTCTTT. The chain is built from TRBV6-2 or TRBV6-3 and TRBJ1-1; weak D call: TRBD1 (5 bases). Germline V gene lookup returns CDR1 MNHEY and CDR2 SVGEGT. This CDR3 spans 16 amino acids. Trimming took off 2 bases at V and 3 bases at J, with 16 bases between the two ends.

This clonotype came up a few times. A read error is possible here, since a much larger clone lies one base away. The chain combines TRBV6-2 or TRBV6-3 with TRBJ2-5; D call uncertain. The length of the CDR3 is 15 residues. Germline V CDR1 and CDR2: MNHEY, SVGEGT. This chain's CDR3 is CASSPTRTLQENQYF. The DNA of the CDR3 is TGTGCCAGCAGTCCAACGCGGACGCTTCAAGAGAACCAGTACTTC.

This clonotype was seen more than once but under ten times. J is TRBJ2-1 and V is TRBV7-2; the D gene could be TRBD1 or TRBD2 (5 bases each). CDR3 length: 14 residues. V lost 0 bases, J lost 8 bases, and 11 bases lay in between. The germline V gene has CDR1 SGHTA and CDR2 FQGNSA. The CDR3 DNA follows: TGTGCCAGCAGCTTAGCGGGAGAGGGGTATGAGCAGTTCTTC. Translated, it gives CASSLAGEGYEQFF.

This clonotype was found many times. The CDR3 protein is CASRGLGQGQETQYF. CDR3 coding DNA: TGTGCCAGCAGGGGTTTAGGACAGGGCCAAGAGACCCAGTACTTC. This chain links TRBV2 with TRBJ2-5; 8 nucleotides align to TRBD1. V lost 6 bases and J lost 1; bases outside the gene matches: 7. This CDR3 comprises 15 residues. Germline V gives CDR1 SNHLY, CDR2 FYNNEI.

This clonotype was observed a few times. The CDR3 bases are TGCAGTGCTAGAGCGGGGGGGGCCCCAGATACGCAGTATTTT. It translates to CSARAGGAPDTQYF. This sequence joins TRBV20-1 and TRBJ2-3; 8 bases fit TRBD2. Germline-derived CDR1 and CDR2 are DFQATT and SNEGSKA (reference sequence). V lost 1 base to trimming and J lost 4 bases; unmatched junction nucleotides: 4. The CDR3 extends over 14 amino acids.

This clonotype was found many times. The chain employs TRBV18 and TRBJ1-1, with TRBD1 identical over 9 bases. This CDR3 is 16 amino acids long. Trimming took 0 bases from V and 0 from J; bases not matched to a gene: 2. CDR1 and CDR2 (germline): KGHSH, LQKENI. CDR3 in amino acids: CASSPPTGGLNTEAFF. The CDR3 DNA follows: TGTGCCAGCTCACCACCTACAGGGGGCTTGAACACTGAAGCTTTCTTT.

This clonotype appeared many times. DNA of the CDR3: TGTGCCAGCAGTCCGCGGAATAGCGGGAGCATTCAGTACTTC. Protein: CASSPRNSGSIQYF. This chain joins TRBV6-1 and TRBJ2-4; 9 positions match TRBD2. In germline, CDR1 is MNHNS, CDR2 SASEGT. This CDR3 has 14 residues. J gave up 9 bases and V 5 bases, and 8 bases lay outside the gene matches.

This clonotype was found many times. The genes are TRBV29-1 and TRBJ2-1; possible D gene TRBD2, 5 bases. CDR1 and CDR2 from the germline V gene are SQVTM and ANQGSEA. V was pared by 5 bases and J by 8 bases, with 10 bases between. The CDR3 extends over 11 amino acids. The CDR3 DNA is TGCAGCGTTCCCCTAGCTTATGAGCAGTTCTTC. Its protein product is CSVPLAYEQFF.

This clonotype came up many times. The chain carries TRBV12-3 or TRBV12-4 and TRBJ1-1; D might be TRBD1 (5 bases). This CDR3 region has 13 residues. V was pared by 6 bases and J by 2 bases, with 10 bases between. The CDR3 DNA reads as TGTGCCAGCAGCCCGGGACCCAACACTGAAGCTTTCTTT. Protein: CASSPGPNTEAFF.

Ten or more counts support this clonotype. The rearrangement joins TRBV3-1 to TRBJ2-6; D unclear. Trimming took off 7 bases at V and 0 bases at J, with 4 bases between the two ends. The V gene's germline CDR1 is LGHDT and CDR2 YNNKEL (reference sequence). The CDR3 contains 13 residues. The CDR3 region is CASNPSGANVLTF. DNA for the CDR3: TGTGCCAGCAACCCCTCTGGGGCCAACGTCCTGACTTTC.

There are many counts of this clonotype. The chain has TRBV6-1 and TRBJ2-1; either TRBD1 or TRBD2 may supply D (6 bases each). The V gene lost 5 bases and the J gene lost 4 bases, with 12 bases spanning the gap. The CDR3 is made up of 14 amino acids. From germline, CDR1 is MNHNS and CDR2 SASEGT. The CDR3 region is CASSPGAGYNEQFF. The DNA of the CDR3 is TGTGCCAGCAGTCCAGGGGCGGGATACAATGAGCAGTTCTTC.

Ten or more counts support this clonotype. The chain combines TRBV5-1 with TRBJ2-1; TRBD2 agrees at 9 bases. Germline-derived CDR1 and CDR2 are SGHRS and YFSETQ. The CDR3 sequence is 16 residues long. The V and J ends lost 0 bases and 2 bases, in that order; junction bases with no gene match: 3. The CDR3 nucleotides are TGCGCCAGCAGCTTGGTAGCGGGAGAACCCTACAATGAGCAGTTCTTC. Protein product: CASSLVAGEPYNEQFF.

This clonotype was picked up many times. The chain joins TRBV5-1 to TRBJ2-5, with D maybe TRBD1 (5 bases). Germline-derived CDR1 and CDR2 are SGHRS and YFSETQ. V gave up 9 bases and J gave up 2 bases, with 17 bases separating them. The CDR3 is 14 amino acids. The CDR3 DNA follows: TGCGCCACATCGTTTCAGGGTTTTCAAGAGACCCAGTACTTC. This translates into CATSFQGFQETQYF. Looking up the rest from reference TRBV5-1 and TRBJ2-5 gives the full variable domain: KAGVTQTPRYLIKTRGQQVTLSCSPISGHRSVSWYQQTPGQGLQFLFEYFSETQRNKGNFPGRFSGRQFSNSRSEMNVSTLELGDSALYLCATSFQGFQETQYFGPGTRLLVL.

In its sample, this clonotype was seen many times. The V gene is TRBV12-3 or TRBV12-4, the J gene TRBJ2-3, with D maybe TRBD2 (5 bases). The CDR3 sequence is 16 residues long. The ends were cut back, 5 bases at V and 1 base at J, with 16 bases in the middle. Here the CDR3 reads CASSVQRLPRTDTQYF. The CDR3 DNA follows: TGTGCCAGCAGTGTCCAGCGACTACCTCGCACAGATACGCAGTATTTT.

This clonotype was counted at least ten times. The gene calls are TRBV5-1 and TRBJ2-1; D gene ambiguous. The CDR3 runs 14 residues. The V gene's germline CDR1 is SGHRS and CDR2 YFSETQ. V lost 0 bases to trimming and J lost 4 bases, with 8 bases between them. In DNA, the CDR3 is TGCGCCAGCAGCTTGGGGGCAGATTACAATGAGCAGTTCTTC. The encoded protein is CASSLGADYNEQFF.

This clonotype has at least ten counts. The V call is TRBV5-4, the J call TRBJ2-2, with a weak D call TRBD2 (5 bases). With 4 bases removed from V and 4 bases from J, the gap between germline ends came to 11 bases. This CDR3 spans 14 amino acids. The germline V gene has CDR1 SGHNT and CDR2 YYREEE (reference sequence). This CDR3 is CASSRPGFTGELFF. In nucleotides, the CDR3 is TGTGCCAGCAGCCGCCCGGGATTCACCGGGGAGCTGTTTTTT.

This clonotype was observed at least ten times. V is TRBV9 and J is TRBJ2-3; D is unclear. The V gene's germline CDR1 is SGDLS and CDR2 YYNGEE. V dropped 3 bases and J dropped 1 base, with 3 bases sitting between them. This CDR3 is 12 amino acids long. The CDR3, as DNA: TGTGCCAGCAGCGGCGGCACAGATACGCAGTATTTT. It is translated as CASSGGTDTQYF.

This clonotype was observed many times. In nucleotides, the CDR3 is TGCAGTGCTCAACGACAGCTAACTAATGAAAAACTGTTTTTT. It yields the protein CSAQRQLTNEKLFF. This sequence joins TRBV20-1 and TRBJ1-4; D may be TRBD1 (5 bases). Trimming pared 5 bases from V and 1 base from J, leaving 11 bases between. This CDR3 is 14 amino acids long. Germline-derived CDR1 and CDR2 are DFQATT and SNEGSKA (reference sequence).